Each of the 12 T cell receptor beta chains below was sequenced from the same sample in a study of cytomegalovirus exposure and HLA in healthy donors. PCR was performed using 60 Vbeta and 13 Jbeta primers. Clones were read by immunoSEQ multiplex PCR, and TCRdb kept only the in-frame ones, dropping some. This sample carries 100,000 to 150,000 clones, with over 2% going to the ten biggest clones. Material for sequencing was PBMCs. Every receptor here comes from a man between 35 and 55 years old in good health and CMV-seronegative.

The rearrangement joins TRBV7-9 to TRBJ1-1, with D possibly TRBD1 on 6 matching bases. V lost 5 bases and J lost 4, with 11 bases in between. The germline gives CDR1 SEHNR, CDR2 FQNEAQ (reference sequence). This CDR3 comprises 13 residues. Here the CDR3 reads CASSLAGATEAFF. CDR3 nucleotides: TGTGCCAGCAGCCTTGCAGGGGCCACTGAAGCTTTCTTT.

The chain is built from TRBV5-6 and TRBJ2-7; TRBD2 aligns across 13 bases. The CDR3 extends over 16 amino acids. V lost 4 bases, J lost 2 bases, and 6 bases stayed unmatched. CDR1 is SGHDT, CDR2 YYEEEE, per germline. The chain's CDR3 is CASSRRLAGGTYEQYF. In DNA, the CDR3 is TGTGCCAGCAGCCGACGACTAGCGGGAGGCACCTACGAGCAGTACTTC. The full variable domain, in which reference TRBV5-6 and TRBJ2-7 provide the parts outside the CDR3, is DAGVTQSPTHLIKTRGQQVTLRCSPKSGHDTVSWYQQALGQGPQFIFQYYEEEERQRGNFPDRFSGHQFPNYSSELNVNALLLGDSALYLCASSRRLAGGTYEQYFGPGTRLTVT.

This chain links TRBV11-2 with TRBJ1-5; D might be TRBD1 (5 bases). The germline gives CDR1 SGHAT, CDR2 FQNNGV. This CDR3 contains 15 residues. Trimming left V 1 base short and J 3 bases short, with 10 bases between. This CDR3 is CASSLGGGNNQPQHF. Written as DNA, the CDR3 is TGTGCCAGCAGCTTAGGGGGGGGAAACAATCAGCCCCAGCATTTT.

This rearrangement joins TRBV6-6 to TRBJ2-7, with a weak D call TRBD2 (6 bases). This CDR3 contains 15 residues. Trimming stripped 7 bases from V and 0 bases from J, with 16 bases between. In germline, CDR1 is MNHNY, CDR2 SVGAGI (reference sequence). CDR3 sequence: CASTKGLLLSYEQYF. The CDR3 region has the DNA TGTGCCAGCACCAAGGGACTGCTACTCTCCTACGAGCAGTACTTC.

The rearrangement uses TRBV18 and TRBJ2-3, with TRBD1 matching 9 bases. Trimming at V came to 5 bases and at J to 3 bases, leaving 9 bases not matched to a gene. The CDR3 extends over 16 amino acids. Germline V CDR1 and CDR2: KGHSH, LQKENI. The DNA of the CDR3 is TGTGCCAGCTCATCAGGGACAGGGATTTGGACAGATACGCAGTATTTT. Amino acids: CASSSGTGIWTDTQYF.

The chain couples TRBV6-5 to TRBJ2-3; 12 bases agree with TRBD2. The V gene end was trimmed by 4 bases and the J gene end by 4 bases; junction bases not matched to a gene: 6. The CDR3 has 16 amino acids. CDR1 is MNHEY, CDR2 SVGAGI, per germline. This CDR3 reads CASSFLAGGPSDTQYF. CDR3 nucleotides: TGTGCCAGCAGTTTCCTAGCGGGAGGGCCCTCAGATACGCAGTATTTT.

V usage is TRBV19 and J usage is TRBJ1-1; the match to TRBD1 covers 7 bases. Germline values: CDR1 LNHDA, CDR2 SQIVND (reference sequence). This CDR3 contains 15 residues. Losses at the gene ends were 5 bases for V and 1 base for J; bases not matched to a gene: 7. The CDR3 DNA sequence: TGTGCCAGTAGTTTTCTTCAGGGGGGGAACACTGAAGCTTTCTTT. This gives the protein CASSFLQGGNTEAFF. Using reference TRBV19 and TRBJ1-1 for the parts outside the CDR3, the full variable domain is DGGITQSPKYLFRKEGQNVTLSCEQNLNHDAMYWYRQDPGQGLRLIYYSQIVNDFQKGDIAEGYSVSREKKESFPLTVTSAQKNPTAFYLCASSFLQGGNTEAFFGQGTRLTVV.

The chain joins TRBV29-1 to TRBJ1-3; unclear D gene. V gave up 5 bases and J gave up 5 bases, with 4 bases separating them. Germline CDR1 SQVTM, CDR2 ANQGSEA. The CDR3 is made up of 10 amino acids. As DNA, the CDR3 is TGCAGCGTTCTTAGAAACACCATATATTTT. Translated: CSVLRNTIYF.

The rearrangement joins TRBV25-1 to TRBJ1-2; 8 nucleotides line up with TRBD1. Germline CDR1 is MGHDK and CDR2 is SYGVNS. The junction had 17 bases not matched to a gene; V was cut back by 4 bases and J by 4 bases. This CDR3 comprises 18 residues. As DNA, the CDR3 is TGTGCCAGCAGTGTCCTTCAAAGGGGCAGGGGGCTCCCCTATGGCTACACCTTC. It specifies CASSVLQRGRGLPYGYTF.

J is TRBJ2-1 and V is TRBV2, with TRBD2 matching over 11 bases. V shed 6 bases and J 5 bases; nucleotides not matched to a gene: 6. From germline, CDR1 is SNHLY and CDR2 FYNNEI. The CDR3 is 15 residues long. In DNA, the CDR3 is TGTGCCAGCAGCGAACTAGCGGGAGTCAACAATGAGCAGTTCTTC. Amino acid sequence: CASSELAGVNNEQFF.

The chain has TRBV4-3 and TRBJ2-5; 9 nucleotides agree with TRBD1. With 1 base clipped from V and 2 bases from J, the junction kept 5 bases outside the gene matches. In germline, CDR1 is LGHNA, CDR2 YSLEER. CDR3 length equals 16 residues. For the CDR3, the DNA is TGCGCCAGCAGCCAAGGCCGGGACAGGGATCAAGAGACCCAGTACTTC. This gives the protein CASSQGRDRDQETQYF.

The chain links TRBV11-3 to TRBJ1-2; 10 nucleotides line up with TRBD1. This CDR3 contains 17 residues. V lost 3 bases to trimming and J lost 0 bases; unmatched junction nucleotides: 7. Germline V gives CDR1 SGHNT, CDR2 YENEEA. CDR3 sequence: CASSFAGTGETNYGYTF. DNA for the CDR3: TGTGCCAGCAGCTTTGCCGGGACAGGGGAAACTAACTATGGCTACACCTTC. The entire variable domain, with the rest obtained from reference TRBV11-3 and TRBJ1-2, is as follows: EAGVVQSPRYKIIEKKQPVAFWCNPISGHNTLYWYLQNLGQGPELLIRYENEEAVDDSQLPKDRFSAERLKGVDSTLKIQPAELGDSAVYLCASSFAGTGETNYGYTFGSGTRLTVV.